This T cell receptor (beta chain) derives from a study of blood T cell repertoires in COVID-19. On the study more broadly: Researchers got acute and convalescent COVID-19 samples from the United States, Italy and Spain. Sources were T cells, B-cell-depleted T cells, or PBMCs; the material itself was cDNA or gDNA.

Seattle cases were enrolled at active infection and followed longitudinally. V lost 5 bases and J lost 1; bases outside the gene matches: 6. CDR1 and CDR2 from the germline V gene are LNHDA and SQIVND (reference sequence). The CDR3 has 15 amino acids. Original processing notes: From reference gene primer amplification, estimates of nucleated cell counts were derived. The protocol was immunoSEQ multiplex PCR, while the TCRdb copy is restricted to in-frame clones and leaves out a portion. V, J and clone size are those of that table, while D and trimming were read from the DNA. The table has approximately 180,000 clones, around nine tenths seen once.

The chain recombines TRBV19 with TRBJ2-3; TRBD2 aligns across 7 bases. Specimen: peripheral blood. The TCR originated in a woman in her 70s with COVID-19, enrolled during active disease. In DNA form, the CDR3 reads TGTGCCAGTAGTGTCGCTAGCGGTCGCACAGATACGCAGTATTTT. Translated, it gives CASSVASGRTDTQYF.